Listed below are T cell receptor beta chains from one sample, sequenced in a study of shared clonotypes between healthy human individuals. Only in-frame clones appear in the TCRdb table, and some are missing; sequencing was by immunoSEQ multiplex PCR. Here the sample spans 2 million to 3 million clones, roughly 93% being singletons. Input material: naive CD4+ T cells from PBMCs. Receptors originate from a man aged 18 to 30 in good health. Some clones in this sample may be carry-over from other donors' samples. Both conserved end residues are trimmed from each CDR3. D genes are given only for firm matches. Expanded clones are given a class, and other clones once, few, many or no size at all.

TRBV6-1	.	.	ASGPFNQPQH
TRBV18	.	TRBD2	ASSPTGGAGGNEQF
TRBV10-3	.	.	AIGEGAGEQY
TRBV28	.	.	ASTGGGLEQF
TRBV7-2	.	.	ASSLVRITPGNTIY
TRBV7-9	.	TRBD1	ASSLGGQGPSYEQF
TRBV9	few	.	ASSVGDTQY
TRBV28	.	.	ASSWWGSRDGELF
TRBV27	.	.	ASSSKGSKNIQY
TRBV12-5	.	.	ASGLGTEAF
TRBV28	once	.	ASSSTGLYGYT
TRBV7-8	.	.	ASSPQQGYNEKLF
TRBV28	.	TRBD1	ASSLNRGLYEQY
TRBV18	.	.	ASSPLRNSVSYNEQF
TRBV25-1	.	TRBD1	ASSEFRGDRASYGYT
TRBV6-5	.	.	ASSFDSSGNTIY
TRBV7-3	.	.	ASSPQGNTEAF
TRBV7-2	.	.	ASSLLGRASGNTIY
TRBV7-2	.	TRBD1	ASTPDRGRETQY
TRBV18	once	.	ASSLKDPGTQY
TRBV6-5	.	.	ASRSDGYSYEQY
TRBV5-8	.	TRBD1	ASSFNRGFRHEKLF
TRBV28	.	.	ASSSTGSGQPQH
TRBV2	.	.	ASTLNTEAF
TRBV15	.	TRBD1	ATSRWGPGQDNEQF
TRBV7-2	once	TRBD1	ASSSQGVVADTQY
TRBV4-1	.	TRBD1	ASSHYGTGRQKLF
TRBV2	.	.	ASQLRETQY
TRBV5-1	.	.	ASSRPGWDEQF
TRBV6-5	few	.	ASSNSYEQY
TRBV4-2	.	TRBD2	ASSQATSGRARTGELF
TRBV6-1	.	.	ASKAEGGAYEQY
TRBV6-5	.	TRBD2	ASSVPGLGVYEQY
TRBV27	.	.	ASSLILGGSPLH
TRBV25-1	.	.	ASSGGDGRSSYNEQF
TRBV5-1	.	TRBD2	ASSWGGLAGGGADTQY
TRBV4-3	.	.	ASSQGWGSGYT
TRBV11-2	.	TRBD1	ASSLGTGGSYEQY
TRBV6-5	.	TRBD1	ASRYPGQGASGYT
TRBV30	.	TRBD2	AWGSGRYEQY
TRBV7-3	.	.	ASSLTGGNYGYT
TRBV7-9	.	TRBD2	ASSPRLAGGLFEQY
TRBV6-1	.	TRBD1	ASSRTGRYEQY
TRBV5-4	.	.	ASSFRTDTEAF
TRBV10-2	.	.	ASSASVLGTDTQY
TRBV28	.	.	ASSFQIKAGGEISYEQY
TRBV7-9	.	.	ASSFGTQGYEQY
TRBV7-9	once	.	ASSLVVGSGRNNEQF
TRBV11-2	few	.	ASSLAGLNQPQH
TRBV29-1	.	.	SVRTMFGETQY
TRBV9	.	TRBD1	ASSVEGTAQETQY
TRBV5-1	.	TRBD1	ASSLGRGNHYGYT
TRBV7-3	.	TRBD1	ASSPQGADTQY
TRBV27	.	TRBD2	ASGGLAYEQY
TRBV30	.	.	ARQVGDEAF
TRBV30	few	.	AWTSAGAQPQH
TRBV28	.	TRBD2	ASRLAGGEEY
TRBV18	.	.	ASSPPATDTQY
TRBV29-1	.	.	SVEGNRQGYTEAF
TRBV6-5	.	.	ASTTEFGSRSPLH